This T cell receptor beta chain was retrieved from a study of blood T cell repertoires in COVID-19. Study information: Acute-phase and convalescent COVID-19 samples originated in the United States, Italy and Spain.

Per the original methods: Reference gene primers were amplified, and this amplification served to estimate nucleated cell counts. TCRdb's copy holds only in-frame clones and misses some; the assay was immunoSEQ multiplex PCR. The D gene and trimming were derived from the DNA, and the V and J assignments and clone size from that table. The data contain around 300,000 clones, around 90% of them seen just once; the ten biggest clones take up around 2%. Trimming left V 6 bases short and J 1 base short, with 21 bases between. The CDR3 runs to 17 residues. Germline V CDR1 and CDR2: KGHSH, LQKENI. The source is a man between 45 and 60 years old with acute or convalescent COVID-19. Sequencing was done on a sample of peripheral blood. The V and J genes are TRBV18 and TRBJ1-1, with D possibly TRBD1 on 5 matching bases. The CDR3: CASSPGLTGLGNTEAFF. The CDR3 DNA is TGTGCCAGCTCCCCGGGACTCACTGGCCTCGGGAACACTGAAGCTTTCTTT. The whole variable domain, remainder taken from reference TRBV18 and TRBJ1-1, is NAGVMQNPRHLVRRRGQEARLRCSPMKGHSHVYWYRQLPEEGLKFMVYLQKENIIDESGMPKERFSAEFPKEGPSILRIQQVVRGDSAAYFCASSPGLTGLGNTEAFFGQGTRLTVV.